This entry describes one T cell receptor beta chain. The record originates from a study of PD-1 blockade in classical Hodgkin lymphoma. Study context: Patients were infused with nivolumab 3 mg/kg every 2 weeks.

Clones were sequenced by immunoSEQ multiplex PCR, and TCRdb holds only the in-frame ones, with some missing. The top ten clones hold roughly 16% of a sample with about 98,000 clones, 75% to 85% of them seen once. Trimming stripped 0 bases from V and 3 bases from J, with 8 bases between. The length of the CDR3 is 14 residues. Per germline, CDR1 MGHDK and CDR2 SYGVNS. Each patient's relapse followed autologous stem cell transplantation, and brentuximab vedotin exposure varied. Best response was recorded as complete response, partial response or progressive disease. The TCR sequence derives from a human donor with classical Hodgkin lymphoma. Source: peripheral blood mononuclear cells (PBMCs), taken before the second cycle of nivolumab. The genes are TRBV25-1 and TRBJ2-5; D may correspond to TRBD1 or TRBD2 (5 bases each). CDR3 in DNA: TGTGCCAGCAGTGAATATATGGGGGAAGAGACCCAGTACTTC. As protein: CASSEYMGEETQYF.